This TCR beta chain was obtained from a study of T cell responses to AZD1222 COVID-19 vaccine. Note on this clone: Its antigen is still unknown.

V lost 4 bases and J 7 bases, leaving 16 bases between the germline ends. The CDR3 loop spans 15 amino acids. Germline CDR1 and CDR2: SNHLY and FYNNEI. The method was immunoSEQ multiplex PCR; TCRdb's version includes in-frame clones alone and lacks a portion of them. This repertoire shows roughly 13,000 clones, approximately 84% found once; its top ten account for around 40%. Findings and limits, study-wide: After the peak T cell response, and only then, were repertoires sampled.

The gene calls are TRBV2 and TRBJ1-4; D is perhaps TRBD1 (5 bases). The clonotype was recovered from an adult who received the AZD1222 COVID-19 vaccine. This specimen was peripheral blood, taken 28 days after the second AZD1222 dose. DNA for the CDR3: TGTGCCAGCAGTGTTGTTTGGGGGTCCGGTGAAAAACTGTTTTTT. It translates to CASSVVWGSGEKLFF.